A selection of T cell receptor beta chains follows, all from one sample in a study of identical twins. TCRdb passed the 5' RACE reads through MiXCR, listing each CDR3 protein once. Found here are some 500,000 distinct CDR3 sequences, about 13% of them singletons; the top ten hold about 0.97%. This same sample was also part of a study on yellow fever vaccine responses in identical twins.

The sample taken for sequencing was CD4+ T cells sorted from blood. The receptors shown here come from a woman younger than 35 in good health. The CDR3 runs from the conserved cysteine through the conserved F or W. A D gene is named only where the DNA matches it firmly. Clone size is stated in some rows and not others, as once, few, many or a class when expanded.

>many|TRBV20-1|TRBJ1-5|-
TGCAGTGCTAGAGTTATACAGGGAGGGCTCAATCAGCCCCAGCATTTT
CSARVIQGGLNQPQHF
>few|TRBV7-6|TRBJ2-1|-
TGTGCCAGCAGCTTAGGCCCCGTGGAGGGTAATGGTGAGCAGTTCTTC
CASSLGPVEGNGEQFF
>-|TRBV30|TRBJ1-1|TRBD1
TGTGCCTGGAGCCCAGACAGGGGAGCTTTCTTT
CAWSPDRGAFF
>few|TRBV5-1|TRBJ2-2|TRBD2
TGCGCCAGCAGCTTGGAGTCGCCTAGCGGGGCCGGTGGGACCGGGGAGCTGTTTTTT
CASSLESPSGAGGTGELFF
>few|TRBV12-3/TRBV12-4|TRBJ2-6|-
TGTGCCAGCAGTTTCCGGGACCGGGGTCTGTTGCTGGGCTCTGGGGCCAACGTCCTGACTTTC
CASSFRDRGLLLGSGANVLTF
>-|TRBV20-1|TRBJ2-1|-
TGCAGTGCTAGAGATCAATCGGGGCGCGGTGAGCAGTTCTTC
CSARDQSGRGEQFF
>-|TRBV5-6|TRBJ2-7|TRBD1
TGTGCCAGCAGCTTCGTAGACAGGGGGGAGCAGTACTTC
CASSFVDRGEQYF
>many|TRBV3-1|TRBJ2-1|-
TGTGCCAGCAGCCCTATGTACAATGAGCAGTTCTTC
CASSPMYNEQFF
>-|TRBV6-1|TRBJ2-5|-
TGTGCCAGCAGCAGCATCCGGGACCCACGAGAGACCCAGTACTTC
CASSSIRDPRETQYF
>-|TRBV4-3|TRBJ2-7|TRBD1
TGCGCCAGCAGCCAAGCGGACAGGGGTCCCTACGAGCAGTACTTC
CASSQADRGPYEQYF
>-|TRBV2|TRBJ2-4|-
TGTGCCAGCAGGCCTTCCGAAAGGAAAAACATTCAGTACTTC
CASRPSERKNIQYF
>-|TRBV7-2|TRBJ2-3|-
TGTGCCAGCAGCTTACGAGAGAGGATTAGCACAGATACGCAGTATTTT
CASSLRERISTDTQYF
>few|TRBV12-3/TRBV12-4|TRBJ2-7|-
TGTGCCAGCAGTTTAGGGGTAGCCGCGCAGTACTTC
CASSLGVAAQYF
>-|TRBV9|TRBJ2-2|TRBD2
TGTGCCAGCAGCGCCCCGACTAGCGGGGACACCGGGGAGCTGTTTTTT
CASSAPTSGDTGELFF
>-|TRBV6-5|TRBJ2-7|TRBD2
TGTGCCAGCAGTTACTCGGCGGGAGGGCCTGGCGAGCAGTACTTC
CASSYSAGGPGEQYF
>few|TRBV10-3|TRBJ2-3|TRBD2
TGTGCCATCAGTGATGAACTAGCGGGAAGGTCAGATACGCAGTATTTT
CAISDELAGRSDTQYF
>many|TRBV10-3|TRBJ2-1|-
TGTGCCATCGGCCAACAAAAGGGAAATGAGCAGTTCTTC
CAIGQQKGNEQFF
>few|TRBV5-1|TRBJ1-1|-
TGCGCCAGCAGCCGGGGGGACTTAAACACTGAAGCTTTCTTT
CASSRGDLNTEAFF
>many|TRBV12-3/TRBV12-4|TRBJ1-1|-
TGTGCCAGCAGTTTAAATCGTCTCTTGGACACTGAAGCTTTCTTT
CASSLNRLLDTEAFF
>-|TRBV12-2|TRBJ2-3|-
TGTGCAAGTCGCTTCAAAGCGGGGGGGCCTCCAGATACGCAGTATTTT
CASRFKAGGPPDTQYF
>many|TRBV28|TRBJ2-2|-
TGTGCCAGCAGTTCCGGACAGACGAACACCGGGGAGCTGTTTTTT
CASSSGQTNTGELFF
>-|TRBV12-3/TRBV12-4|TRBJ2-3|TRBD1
TGTGCCAGCAGTTTAGTAGGACAGGGGGGTGCAGATACGCAGTATTTT
CASSLVGQGGADTQYF
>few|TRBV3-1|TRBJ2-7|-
TGTGCCAGCAGCCAAGAGTCCCCTCCCCCCCAGAAATTCTACGAGCAGTACTTC
CASSQESPPPQKFYEQYF
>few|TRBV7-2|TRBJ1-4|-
TGTGCCAGCAGCTTACCGGGCCGGGCGGGCGAAAAACTGTTTTTT
CASSLPGRAGEKLFF
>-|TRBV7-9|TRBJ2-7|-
TGTGCCAGCAGCTCGGAGGCACCGATACTACTTACTTACGAGCAGTACTTC
CASSSEAPILLTYEQYF
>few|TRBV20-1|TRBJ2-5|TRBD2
TGCAGTGCTAGGGATAGCGGGAGAGGAGAGACCCAGTACTTC
CSARDSGRGETQYF
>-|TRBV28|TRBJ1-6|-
TGTGCCAGCAAAGAGGGCGGAGGAGGCGGGCTCCTCCACTTT
CASKEGGGGGLLHF
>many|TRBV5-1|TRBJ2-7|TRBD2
TGCGCCAGCAGCTTGAACGCGGGGGGCACCTACGAGCAGTACTTC
CASSLNAGGTYEQYF
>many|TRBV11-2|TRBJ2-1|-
TGTGCCAGCAGCTTAATGCGGGGTAACAATGAGCAGTTCTTC
CASSLMRGNNEQFF
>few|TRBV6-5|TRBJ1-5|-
TGTGCCAGCAGTTACGGGGGAAATGGCAATCAGCCCCAGCATTTT
CASSYGGNGNQPQHF
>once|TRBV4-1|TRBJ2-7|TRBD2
TGCGCCAGCAGCGAAACTAGCGGCCGATACGAGCAGTACTTC
CASSETSGRYEQYF
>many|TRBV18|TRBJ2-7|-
TGTGCCAGCTCACCTCCTCAATCCTACGAGCAGTACTTC
CASSPPQSYEQYF